This TCR beta chain appears in the sequencing data of a study of tumor-infiltrating lymphocytes in localized non-small cell lung cancer. Findings of the study overall: Tumors had more T cell infiltration than uninvolved lung, per TCRbeta sequencing and CD3 counts.

A word on this clone: Its antigen is unidentified.

Assay used: immunoSEQ multiplex PCR; TCRdb lists only in-frame clones, some missing. This repertoire shows around 16,000 clones, 69% found once; its top ten account for approximately 6%. CDR1 is SGHTA and CDR2 is FQGNSA in the germline V gene. Trimming took 5 bases from V and 5 from J, leaving 9 bases between them. The CDR3 length is 12 residues. V is TRBV7-2 and J is TRBJ2-5, with D unclear. Sequenced sample: lung tumor tissue. The sequence was obtained from a human donor with non-small cell lung cancer. The CDR3 is CASSAYSETQYF. CDR3 nucleotides: TGTGCCAGCAGCGCTTATTCGGAGACCCAGTACTTC.